This TCR beta chain was sequenced in a study of regulatory T cells in long-lasting Graves disease. Sequencing libraries for TCR beta were prepared with iRepertoire HTBI primers and Arm-PCR of CDR3 regions. TCRdb reprocessed the multiplex PCR reads with MiXCR, giving one entry per CDR3 protein. The sample holds about 540,000 distinct CDR3 sequences, approximately 12% seen once. Germline V gene sequence: CDR1 SEHNR, CDR2 FQNEAQ (reference sequence). CDR3 length: 14 amino acids. V lost 1 base and J lost 2, with 8 bases in between. Of note for this clonotype: No antigen is known for it.

Whole-study results and caveats: Whereas new patients shared 966 public clonotypes, persistent patients shared more, at under 3,500.

Time point reported: newly diagnosed GD, antithyroid drugs for less than 3 months. Generation of the TCR library employed RNA extracted from PBMCs. The sample was also linked to a second study, of T cells in Graves' hyperthyroidism and ophthalmopathy. That report adds: The HTBI primer set drove a first-round RT-PCR of the TCR CDR3.

The J gene is TRBJ2-5, the V gene TRBV7-9; D is perhaps TRBD2 (5 bases). Sequencing used peripheral blood mononuclear cells (PBMCs), obtained at new diagnosis, from a patient treated with antithyroid drugs. This receptor was obtained from a man between 25 and 39 years old with Graves disease. CDR3 in DNA: TGTGCCAGCAGCTTAGTTAGCGCACAAGAGACCCAGTACTTC. It encodes CASSLVSAQETQYF.